The rows below give T cell receptor beta chains drawn from one sample of a study of PD-1 blockade in classical Hodgkin lymphoma. Libraries were prepared by immunoSEQ multiplex PCR; TCRdb keeps only in-frame clonotypes and omits some of them. The sample holds around 65,000 clones, about 91% seen once. The sequences come from peripheral blood mononuclear cells (PBMCs), collected at baseline. Receptor source: a human donor with classical Hodgkin lymphoma. CDR3s include the opening cysteine and the closing phenylalanine or tryptophan. The D gene is left open where the match is weak.

J gene | D gene | V gene | CDR3 protein
TRBJ2-7 | . | TRBV7-9 | CASSPPSGGAFYEQYF
TRBJ2-3 | . | TRBV19 | CASSIGPGTSTSVGQYF
TRBJ2-2 | . | TRBV11-3 | CASSLYSDGAFGGSTGELFF
TRBJ2-3 | TRBD2 | TRBV6-4 | CASSALAGGPGDTQYF
TRBJ1-4 | . | TRBV19 | CASRPGGGRNEKLFF
TRBJ1-5 | . | TRBV5-8 | CASSLVGGPAQHF
TRBJ1-5 | . | TRBV7-2 | CASSLSFGQGDQPQHF
TRBJ1-2 | TRBD1 | TRBV9 | CASSVRDRVYGYTF
TRBJ2-1 | TRBD1 | TRBV9 | CASSRDRLDNEQFF
TRBJ2-7 | TRBD2 | TRBV6-5 | CASSGPTSGTYEQYF
TRBJ1-4 | TRBD1 | TRBV7-2 | CASSSGQGWEKLFF
TRBJ2-4 | . | TRBV14 | CASSQTGTNIQYF
TRBJ1-5 | . | TRBV5-6 | CASSAQYRVQPQHF
TRBJ1-2 | TRBD1 | TRBV6-6 | CASSYLSTGLYGYTF
TRBJ1-2 | TRBD1 | TRBV5-1 | CASSRLTGIGGYTF
TRBJ2-7 | . | TRBV5-4 | CASTLGGDISYEQYF
TRBJ2-3 | TRBD1 | TRBV18 | CASSRTGSDTQYF
TRBJ1-1 | . | TRBV10-2 | CASEGGGQTNTEAFF
TRBJ2-5 | . | TRBV5-6 | CASSFGRRETQYF
TRBJ2-7 | . | TRBV11-2 | CASSLDTGIVPSYEQYF
TRBJ2-1 | . | TRBV2 | CASSGARYNEQFF
TRBJ1-2 | . | TRBV19 | CASSIRAIQGGYTF
TRBJ2-7 | TRBD1 | TRBV7-8 | CASSPPGQATFYEQYF
TRBJ1-6 | . | TRBV7-2 | CASSSDSVRSPLHF
TRBJ1-5 | TRBD1 | TRBV19 | CASSIDAGGWNQPQHF
TRBJ2-1 | . | TRBV5-6 | CASSRGWNLGQLRNEQFF
TRBJ2-1 | . | TRBV7-9 | CASSFTEPSYNEQFF